This TCR beta chain comes out of a study of T cell repertoires in cytomegalovirus infection. Study information: Matching HLA type, along with CMV infection, was indicated by public TCR beta signatures.

The CDR3 runs 15 residues. Trimming stripped 1 base from V and 2 bases from J, with 15 bases between. The germline gives CDR1 SQVTM, CDR2 ANQGSEA. General observations from the study: In two of eight donors, the top clonotype was HLA-C-restricted CMV-specific.

TCRdb reanalysed the reads using MiXCR and keeps one entry per CDR3 protein. This table has about 250,000 distinct CDR3 sequences, approximately 15% appearing once. About this clonotype: The antigen remains unidentified.

The chain recombines TRBV29-1 with TRBJ2-7; no reliable D call. The sample was CD8+ T cells from PBMCs. The TCR sequence derives from a human donor in good health (CMV status not recorded). Some clones in this sample may be carry-over from other donors' samples. The CDR3, as DNA: TGCAGCGTTGAAGTCCCAGGCACGATTACCTACGAGCAGTACTTC. Protein sequence: CSVEVPGTITYEQYF.